Listed here is a single T cell receptor (beta chain). The V and J ends lost 5 bases and 4 bases, in that order; junction bases with no gene match: 7. The CDR3 covers 16 residues. Germline loops: CDR1 SGHRS, CDR2 YFSETQ. The sample belongs to a study of blood T cell repertoires in COVID-19. Study background: The United States, Italy and Spain provided the acute and convalescent COVID-19 samples. T cells, B-cell-depleted T cells, or PBMCs supplied cDNA or gDNA.

Original processing methods: Counts of nucleated cells, estimated from reference gene primer amplification, were obtained. TCRdb keeps only in-frame clones here, not all; method: immunoSEQ multiplex PCR. The V and J calls and the clone size are those of that table, but D and trimming were determined from the DNA. The sample holds 200,000 to 300,000 clones, 70% to 85% seen once. This chain links TRBV5-1 with TRBJ2-1; 12 nucleotides line up with TRBD2. What was sequenced was peripheral blood. The source is a woman of 80 years or more with acute or convalescent COVID-19. CDR3 region: CASSSDLAGGYNEQFF. The DNA of the CDR3 is TGCGCCAGCAGTTCAGACCTAGCGGGGGGGTACAATGAGCAGTTCTTC.